This T cell receptor (beta chain) is from a study of blood T cells in healthy people across ages. This CDR3 region has 15 residues. V lost 0 bases and J lost 1, with 7 bases in between. Germline V CDR1 and CDR2: LGHNA, YNFKEQ. For the second PCR, which ran for about 7 to 11 cycles, a sample-barcoded 5' primer and a J-beta primer mix were used. A minimum of 3 million CDR3-containing paired-end reads was obtained for each sample. TCRdb reprocessed the 5' RACE reads with MiXCR, giving one entry per CDR3 protein. This sample has about 540,000 distinct CDR3 sequences, with approximately 25% found just once. These records were also assigned to another study, of T cells of mothers and their children.

The sequence came from a boy aged 10-17 years in good health. The sequenced sample was blood. The chain has TRBV4-2 and TRBJ2-4; D may be TRBD2 (5 bases). The CDR3 reads CASSQDPGAKNIQYF. The CDR3 nucleotides are TGTGCCAGCAGCCAAGATCCGGGGGCCAAAAACATTCAGTACTTC.